Described below is a single TCR beta chain sequence and its context. The antigen it recognizes is unknown. Base qualities are not provided; no much larger clone lies one nucleotide away. After more than 9 days of culture, CD4+ T cells were isolated with the EasySep CD4+ T cell isolation kit. Convalescent patients had PCR-confirmed SARS-CoV-2 infection between March and December 2020, before Alpha, Beta and Delta variants emerged in the United States. Half of the culture medium was replaced with fresh IL-2-containing medium on days 3 and 7. Each peptide stimulation condition was cultured in triplicate wells unless otherwise noted. PBMC were separated from whole blood using Ficoll-Paque Plus gradient centrifugation and were then either cryopreserved at -140C or used fresh. Genomic DNA was extracted from cultured CD4+ T cells with the QIAamp micro DNA kit. CDR1 MNHEY and CDR2 SVGAGI are derived from the germline V gene. Trimming removed 6 bases from V and 5 bases from J, leaving 7 bases between the germline ends. The CDR3 numbers 12 residues from cysteine through phenylalanine. This entry keeps only the CDR3 DNA: 36 bases, framed from base 1.

Preparation of the library involved the immunoSEQ multiplex PCR assay. DNA from the cultured and isolated CD4+ T cells underwent TCR beta CDR3 sequencing. As for the authors' bioinformatics: Non-productive TCR sequences were removed and reads were trimmed to the CDR3 region, keeping CDR3s of at least 7 amino acids. The MANAFEST web app was used to pick out antigen-specific clonotypes by comparing their expansion in peptide wells with that in reference cultures. To be called positive, a clone needed expansion at FDR<0.05 compared with the reference and with all other wells, an odds ratio greater than 5, and a frequency greater than 0.1% in two replicate wells. Clonotypes significantly expanded in SARS-CoV-2 spike wells and in at least one common cold coronavirus spike condition were defined as cross-reactive. Levenshtein distance calculated with the stringdist R package was used to assess CDR3 similarity, and unrooted trees were constructed with ape in R 3.6.1. Entries here come from immuneACCESS through TCRdb and include only in-frame sequences with V and J called. Some clones fail to appear in such tables; in the studies checked, an unresolved V gene covers under half of the shortfall, and the cause of the remainder is unknown. Clonal size and the V and J genes are those of that table, whereas D and trimming came from the DNA. The sample table shows tens of thousands of clones, and 75% to 80% are seen once. About 12% of the sample rests with the top ten.

The data derive from a study of vaccination effects on CD4 cells after COVID-19 (dated by TCRdb to between 2020 and 2023). Background on the whole study: The ViraFEST assay stimulated PBMC with viral peptide pools and then used TCR sequencing to identify antigen-specific CD4+ T cell clonotypes by expansion. Two doses of either the BNT162b2 or the mRNA-1273 mRNA SARS-CoV-2 vaccine were administered to participants. Two million PBMC per well were cultured in IMDM with about 4.8% human AB serum, 9 to 10 IU/ml IL-2 and gentamicin, plus 10 ug/ml peptides. The full study included 10 to 11 COVID-19 convalescent patients and a handful of SARS-CoV-2-naive healthy vaccine recipients. Cultures from other donors in the study were sequenced with the Oncomine TCR Beta short-read assay on an Illumina iSeq 100. In both COVID-19 convalescent patients and infection-naive vaccine recipients, the study compared SARS-CoV-2 spike-specific CD4+ TCR repertoires from before mRNA vaccination with those from after it. Pre-vaccine samples were collected from a couple of convalescent patients 16 days and one week before the first dose, corresponding to 142 and 148 days after COVID-19 diagnosis. Findings and caveats that apply to the study as a whole: Marked clonal contraction was observed in both infection-induced and vaccine-induced clones at late post-vaccination timepoints, consistent with waning T cell responses. For convalescent patients, new clones induced by the vaccine made up most of the post-vaccine spike-reactive repertoire, and these new clones were largely distinct from the clones induced by infection. The study was limited by a small number of convalescent patients and lacked early post-infection timepoints.

The starting material was CD4+ T cells from PBMCs cultured without peptide, obtained before COVID-19 vaccination. The clonotype was recovered from a human donor who had a prior SARS-CoV-2 infection. This chain joins TRBV6-5 to TRBJ2-2; TRBD1 is a weak D gene call, 6 bases matching. The nucleotide sequence reads TGTGCCAGCAGCCAGGGGACCGGGGAGCTGTTTTTT. It is translated as CASSQGTGELFF.